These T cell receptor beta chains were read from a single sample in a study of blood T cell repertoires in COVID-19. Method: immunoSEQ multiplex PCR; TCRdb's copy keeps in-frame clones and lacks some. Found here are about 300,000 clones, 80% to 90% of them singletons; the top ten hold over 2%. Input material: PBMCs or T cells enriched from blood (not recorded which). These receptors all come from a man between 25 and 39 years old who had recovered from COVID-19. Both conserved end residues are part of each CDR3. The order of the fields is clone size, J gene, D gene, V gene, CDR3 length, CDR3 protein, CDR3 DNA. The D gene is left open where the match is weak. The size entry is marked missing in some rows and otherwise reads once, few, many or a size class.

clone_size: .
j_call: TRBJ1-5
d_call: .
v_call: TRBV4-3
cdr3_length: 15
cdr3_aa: CASSQASGANQPQHF
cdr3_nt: TGCGCCAGCAGTCAAGCCTCAGGGGCAAATCAGCCCCAGCATTTT

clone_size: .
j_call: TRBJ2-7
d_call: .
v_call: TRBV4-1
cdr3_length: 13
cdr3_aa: CASSIDTSYEQYF
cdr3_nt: TGCGCCAGCAGCATAGACACATCCTACGAGCAGTACTTC

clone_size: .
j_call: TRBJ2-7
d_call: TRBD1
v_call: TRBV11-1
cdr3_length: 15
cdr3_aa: CASSLFGTGGGEQYF
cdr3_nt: TGTGCCAGCAGCTTATTCGGGACAGGGGGCGGCGAGCAGTACTTC

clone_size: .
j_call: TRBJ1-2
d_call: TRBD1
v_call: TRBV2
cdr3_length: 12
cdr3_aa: CASEYRGYGYTF
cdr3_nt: TGTGCCAGCGAGTACAGGGGATATGGCTACACCTTC

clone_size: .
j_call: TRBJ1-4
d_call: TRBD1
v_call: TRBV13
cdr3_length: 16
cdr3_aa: CASSSGTEDSGGKLFF
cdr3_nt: TGTGCCAGCAGCTCCGGGACAGAGGATAGCGGAGGAAAACTGTTTTTT

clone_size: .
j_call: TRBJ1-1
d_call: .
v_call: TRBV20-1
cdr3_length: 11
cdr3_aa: CSARDITEAFF
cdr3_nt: TGCAGTGCTAGAGATATAACTGAAGCTTTCTTT

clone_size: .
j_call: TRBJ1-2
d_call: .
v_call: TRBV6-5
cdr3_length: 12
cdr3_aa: CASTYGGYGYTF
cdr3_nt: TGTGCCAGCACCTACGGGGGATATGGCTACACCTTC

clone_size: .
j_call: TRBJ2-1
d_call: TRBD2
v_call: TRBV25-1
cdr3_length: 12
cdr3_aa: CASSELSGGQFF
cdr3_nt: TGTGCCAGCAGTGAGCTTTCGGGAGGGCAGTTCTTC

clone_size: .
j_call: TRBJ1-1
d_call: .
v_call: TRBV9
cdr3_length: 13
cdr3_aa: CASSVGIDTEAFF
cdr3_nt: TGTGCCAGCAGCGTAGGTATAGACACTGAAGCTTTCTTT

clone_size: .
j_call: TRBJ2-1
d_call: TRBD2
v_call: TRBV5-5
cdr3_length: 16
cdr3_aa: CASSLGTSGIYNEQFF
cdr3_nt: TGTGCCAGCAGCCTAGGGACTAGCGGGATTTACAATGAGCAGTTCTTC

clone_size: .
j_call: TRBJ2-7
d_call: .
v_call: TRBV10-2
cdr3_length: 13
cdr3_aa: CASSGNFAYEQYF
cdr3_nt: TGCGCCAGCAGTGGAAACTTCGCCTACGAGCAGTACTTC

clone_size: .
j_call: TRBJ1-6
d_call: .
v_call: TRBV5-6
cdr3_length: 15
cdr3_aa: CASSRDGGTDSPLHF
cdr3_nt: TGTGCCAGCAGCCGGGATGGGGGGACGGACTCACCCCTCCACTTT

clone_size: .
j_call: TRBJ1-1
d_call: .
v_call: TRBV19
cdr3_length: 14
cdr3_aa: CASSMVAVTTEAFF
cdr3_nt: TGTGCCAGTAGTATGGTAGCCGTTACTACTGAAGCTTTCTTT

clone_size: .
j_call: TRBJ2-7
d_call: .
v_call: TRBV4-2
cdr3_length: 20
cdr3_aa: CASSQAPPFNRQVSSYEQYF
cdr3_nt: TGTGCCAGCAGCCAAGCTCCCCCTTTTAACCGACAGGTGAGCTCCTACGAGCAGTACTTC

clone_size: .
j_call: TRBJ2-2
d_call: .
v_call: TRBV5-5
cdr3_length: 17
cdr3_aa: CASSLEVGAPNTGELFF
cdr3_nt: TGTGCCAGCAGCTTGGAGGTAGGGGCGCCGAACACCGGGGAGCTGTTTTTT

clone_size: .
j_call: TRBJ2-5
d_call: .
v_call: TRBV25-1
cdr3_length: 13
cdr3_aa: CASSPGGQETQYF
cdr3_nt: TGTGCCAGCAGTCCAGGGGGGCAAGAGACCCAGTACTTC

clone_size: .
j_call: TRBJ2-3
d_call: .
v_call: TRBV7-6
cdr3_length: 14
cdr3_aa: CASSLGRAADTQYF
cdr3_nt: TGTGCCAGCAGCTTAGGGAGGGCAGCAGATACGCAGTATTTT

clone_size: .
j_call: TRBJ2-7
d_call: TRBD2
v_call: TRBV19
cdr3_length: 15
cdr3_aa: CASSQGLAGTYEQYF
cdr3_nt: TGTGCCAGTAGCCAGGGACTAGCGGGGACCTACGAGCAGTACTTC

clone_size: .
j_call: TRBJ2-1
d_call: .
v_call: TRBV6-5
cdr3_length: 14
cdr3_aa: CATERISSYNEQFF
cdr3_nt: TGTGCCACCGAGAGGATAAGCTCCTACAATGAGCAGTTCTTC

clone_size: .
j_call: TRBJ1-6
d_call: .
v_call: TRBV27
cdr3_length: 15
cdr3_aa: CASSRAQGPLAPLHF
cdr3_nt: TGTGCCAGCAGTAGGGCTCAGGGTCCATTAGCACCCCTCCACTTT

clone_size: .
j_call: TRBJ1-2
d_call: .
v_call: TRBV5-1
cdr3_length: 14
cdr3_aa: CASSPGTPTYGYTF
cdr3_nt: TGCGCCAGCAGCCCAGGGACTCCAACGTATGGCTACACCTTC

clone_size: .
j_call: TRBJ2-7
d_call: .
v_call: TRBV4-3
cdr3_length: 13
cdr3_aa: CASSQVLVMEQYF
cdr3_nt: TGCGCCAGCAGCCAAGTCCTAGTTATGGAGCAGTACTTC

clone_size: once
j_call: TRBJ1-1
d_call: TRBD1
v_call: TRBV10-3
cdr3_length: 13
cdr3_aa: CAIRETGDAEAFF
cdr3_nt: TGTGCCATCAGAGAGACAGGGGACGCTGAAGCTTTCTTT

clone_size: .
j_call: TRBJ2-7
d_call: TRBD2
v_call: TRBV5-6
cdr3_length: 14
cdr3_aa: CASSLRGRFYEQYF
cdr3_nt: TGTGCCAGCAGCTTACGCGGGAGGTTCTACGAGCAGTACTTC

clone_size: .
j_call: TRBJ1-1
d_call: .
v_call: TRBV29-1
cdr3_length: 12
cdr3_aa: CSVLTGYTEAFF
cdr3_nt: TGCAGCGTCTTGACTGGGTACACTGAAGCTTTCTTT

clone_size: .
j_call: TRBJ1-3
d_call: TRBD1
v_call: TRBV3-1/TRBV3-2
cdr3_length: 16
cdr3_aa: CASSQVNRGVGNTIYF
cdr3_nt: TGTGCCAGCAGCCAAGTAAACAGGGGGGTAGGAAACACCATATATTTT

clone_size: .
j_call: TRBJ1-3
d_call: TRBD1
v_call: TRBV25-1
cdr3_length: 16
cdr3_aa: CASSEWTGRPGNTIYF
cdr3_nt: TGTGCCAGCAGTGAATGGACAGGCCGTCCTGGAAACACCATATATTTT

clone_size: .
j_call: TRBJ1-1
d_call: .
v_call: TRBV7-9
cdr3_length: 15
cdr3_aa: CASSLEGISGTEAFF
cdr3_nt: TGTGCCAGCAGCTTAGAGGGGATTTCGGGCACTGAAGCTTTCTTT

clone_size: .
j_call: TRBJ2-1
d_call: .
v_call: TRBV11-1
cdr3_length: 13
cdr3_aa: CASSPLGVNEQFF
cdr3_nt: TGTGCCAGCAGCCCCCTCGGGGTGAATGAGCAGTTCTTC

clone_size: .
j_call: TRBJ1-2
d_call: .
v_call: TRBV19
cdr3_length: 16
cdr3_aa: CASIPGDGNRIYGYTF
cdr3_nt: TGTGCCAGTATCCCGGGGGACGGCAACCGGATTTATGGCTACACCTTC

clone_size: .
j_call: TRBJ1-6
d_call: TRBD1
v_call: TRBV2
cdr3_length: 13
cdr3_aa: CATTGQGYSPLHF
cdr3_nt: TGTGCCACCACGGGACAGGGCTATTCACCCCTCCACTTT

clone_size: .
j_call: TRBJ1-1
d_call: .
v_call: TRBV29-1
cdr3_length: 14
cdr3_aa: CSVEGLGGRTEAFF
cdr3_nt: TGCAGCGTTGAAGGCCTTGGGGGGAGGACTGAAGCTTTCTTT

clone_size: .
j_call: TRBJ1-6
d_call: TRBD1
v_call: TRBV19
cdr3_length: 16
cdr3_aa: CASRRTGARDNSPLHF
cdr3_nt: TGTGCCAGTAGGAGGACAGGGGCCCGTGATAATTCACCCCTCCACTTT

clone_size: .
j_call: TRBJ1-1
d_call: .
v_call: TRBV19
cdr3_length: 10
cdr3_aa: CATGLSDAFF
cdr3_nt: TGTGCCACAGGGTTGAGCGATGCTTTCTTT

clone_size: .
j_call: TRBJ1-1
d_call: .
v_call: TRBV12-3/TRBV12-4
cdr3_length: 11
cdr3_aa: CASSFFREAFF
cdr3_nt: TGTGCCAGCAGTTTTTTCCGTGAAGCTTTCTTT

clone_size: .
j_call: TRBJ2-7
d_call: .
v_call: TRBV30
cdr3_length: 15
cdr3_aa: CAWSSPTRSYYEQYF
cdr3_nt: TGTGCCTGGAGTTCTCCAACAAGGAGCTACTACGAGCAGTACTTC

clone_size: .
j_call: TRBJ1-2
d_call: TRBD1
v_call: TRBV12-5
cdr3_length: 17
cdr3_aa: CASGLVGTGPTNYGYTF
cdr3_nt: TGTGCTAGTGGTTTGGTAGGGACAGGGCCTACTAACTATGGCTACACCTTC

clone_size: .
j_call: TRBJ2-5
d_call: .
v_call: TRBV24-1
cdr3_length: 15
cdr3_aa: CATSAAGRLGETQYF
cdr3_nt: TGTGCCACCAGTGCCGCAGGGCGACTCGGAGAGACCCAGTACTTC

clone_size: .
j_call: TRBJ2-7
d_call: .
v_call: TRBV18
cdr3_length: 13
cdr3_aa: CASSPTASYEQYF
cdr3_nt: TGTGCCAGCTCACCAACTGCGTCCTACGAGCAGTACTTC

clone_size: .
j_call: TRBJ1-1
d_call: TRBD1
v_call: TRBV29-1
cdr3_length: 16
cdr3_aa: CSDLGGQGARDTEAFF
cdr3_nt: TGCAGCGACTTGGGGGGCCAGGGGGCGCGTGACACTGAAGCTTTCTTT

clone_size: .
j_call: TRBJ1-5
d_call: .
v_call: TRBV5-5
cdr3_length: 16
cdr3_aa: CASSLAGQGSNQPQHF
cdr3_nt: TGTGCCAGCAGCTTGGCCGGGCAGGGTAGCAATCAGCCCCAGCATTTT

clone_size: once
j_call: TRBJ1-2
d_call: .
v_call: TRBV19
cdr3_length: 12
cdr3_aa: CASRIRSYGYTF
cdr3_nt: TGTGCCAGTAGAATACGGTCCTATGGCTACACCTTC

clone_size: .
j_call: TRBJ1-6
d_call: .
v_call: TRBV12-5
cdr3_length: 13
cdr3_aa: CASGLPGNSPLHF
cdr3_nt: TGTGCTAGTGGTTTGCCAGGGAATTCACCCCTCCACTTT

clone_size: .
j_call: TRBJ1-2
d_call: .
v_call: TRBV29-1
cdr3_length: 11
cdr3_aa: CSVRANYGYTF
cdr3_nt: TGCAGCGTTCGAGCAAACTATGGCTACACCTTC

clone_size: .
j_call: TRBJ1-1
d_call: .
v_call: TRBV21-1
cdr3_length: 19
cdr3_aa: CASSKVVAAESSENTEAFF
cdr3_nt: TGTGCCAGCAGCAAAGTGGTGGCGGCAGAATCCTCAGAGAACACTGAAGCTTTCTTT

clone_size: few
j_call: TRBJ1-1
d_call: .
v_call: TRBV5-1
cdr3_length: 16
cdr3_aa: CASSLAPTGLATEAFF
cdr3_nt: TGCGCCAGCAGCTTGGCCCCGACGGGATTGGCCACTGAAGCTTTCTTT

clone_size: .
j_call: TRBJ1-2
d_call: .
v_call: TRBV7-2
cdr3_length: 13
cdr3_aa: CASSLQGGYGYTF
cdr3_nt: TGTGCCAGCAGCTTGCAGGGAGGCTATGGCTACACCTTC

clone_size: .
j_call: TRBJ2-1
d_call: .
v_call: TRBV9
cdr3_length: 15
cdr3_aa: CASSVGPSSYNEQFF
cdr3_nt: TGTGCCAGCAGCGTAGGGCCTAGCTCCTACAATGAGCAGTTCTTC

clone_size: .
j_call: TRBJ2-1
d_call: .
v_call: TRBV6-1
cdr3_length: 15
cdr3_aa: CASSELVAAYNEQFF
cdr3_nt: TGTGCCAGCAGTGAATTGGTGGCAGCCTACAATGAGCAGTTCTTC

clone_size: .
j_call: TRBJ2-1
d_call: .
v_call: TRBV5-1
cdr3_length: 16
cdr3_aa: CASSFDGGPSYNEQFF
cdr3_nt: TGCGCCAGCAGCTTCGACGGGGGACCTTCCTACAATGAGCAGTTCTTC

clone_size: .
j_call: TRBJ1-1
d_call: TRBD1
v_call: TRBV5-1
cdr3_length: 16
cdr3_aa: CASSFIFDRENTEAFF
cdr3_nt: TGCGCCAGCAGCTTTATATTCGACAGGGAGAACACTGAAGCTTTCTTT

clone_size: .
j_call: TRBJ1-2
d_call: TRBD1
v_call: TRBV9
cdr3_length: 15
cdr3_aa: CASSVGGQGIYGYTF
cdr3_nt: TGTGCCAGCAGTGTGGGGGGACAGGGGATCTATGGCTACACCTTC

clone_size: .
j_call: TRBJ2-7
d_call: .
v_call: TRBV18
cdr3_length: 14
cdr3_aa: CASSPLEVSYEQYF
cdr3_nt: TGTGCCAGCTCACCATTAGAAGTCTCCTACGAGCAGTACTTC